Included here is one TCR beta chain sequence, with context. How the authors handled the data: Reference gene primers were amplified, and this amplification served to estimate nucleated cell counts. TCRdb's table, derived via immunoSEQ multiplex PCR, lists solely in-frame clones and lacks some. V, J and clone size derive from that table, while D and trimming were established from the DNA sequence. The table has about 250,000 clones, roughly 86% seen once. The data were obtained in a study of blood T cell repertoires in COVID-19. V was trimmed by 4 bases and J by 3 bases, leaving 7 bases between them. CDR1 is LNHDA, CDR2 SQIVND, per germline (reference sequence). CDR3 length: 13 amino acids.

The sample was peripheral blood. This clonotype originated in a woman aged 55-75 years who had recovered from COVID-19. This chain uses TRBV19 with TRBJ1-5; D perhaps matches TRBD1 (5 bases). In DNA, the CDR3 is TGTGCCAGTAGTAGACAGTACAATCAGCCCCAGCATTTT. This encodes CASSRQYNQPQHF.